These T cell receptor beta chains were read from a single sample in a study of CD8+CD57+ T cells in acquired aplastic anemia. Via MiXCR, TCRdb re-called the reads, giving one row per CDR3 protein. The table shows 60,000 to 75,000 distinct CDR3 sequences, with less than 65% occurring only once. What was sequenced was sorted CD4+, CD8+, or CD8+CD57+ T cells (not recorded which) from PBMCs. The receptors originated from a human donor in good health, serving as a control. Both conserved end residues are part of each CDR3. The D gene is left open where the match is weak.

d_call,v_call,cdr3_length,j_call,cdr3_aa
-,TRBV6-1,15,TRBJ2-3,CASSRGGQGTDTQYF
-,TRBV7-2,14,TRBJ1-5,CASSHPTVNQPQHF
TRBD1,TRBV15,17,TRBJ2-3,CATSRATGGTFTDTQYF
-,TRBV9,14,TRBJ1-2,CASSATRGSWGYTF
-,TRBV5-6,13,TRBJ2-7,CASSKTGLWEQYF
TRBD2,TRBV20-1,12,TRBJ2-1,CSAGLAVTEQFF
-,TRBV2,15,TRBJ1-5,CASSTSGNYNQPQHF
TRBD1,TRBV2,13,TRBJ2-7,CASSSGQGGIIYF
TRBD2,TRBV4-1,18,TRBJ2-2,CASSQTRSGTSNTGELFF
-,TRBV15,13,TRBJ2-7,CATSGSGYSEQYF
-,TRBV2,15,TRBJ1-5,CASREQSYSNQPQHF
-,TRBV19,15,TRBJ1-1,CASSIERQVNTEAFF
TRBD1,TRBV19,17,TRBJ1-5,CASSIRGQDYSNQPQHF
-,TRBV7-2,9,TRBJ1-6,CASSSPLHF
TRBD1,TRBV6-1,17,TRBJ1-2,CASSGRRGTAFEYGYTF
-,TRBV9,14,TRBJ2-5,CASSVGTVMETQYF
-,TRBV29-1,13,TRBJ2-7,CSALPDSSYEQYF
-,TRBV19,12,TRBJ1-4,CASSILSEKLFF
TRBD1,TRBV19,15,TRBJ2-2,CASSTQGAWTGELFF
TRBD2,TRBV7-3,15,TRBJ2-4,CASRENSGSGNIQYF
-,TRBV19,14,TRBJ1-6,CASSITQGGSPLHF
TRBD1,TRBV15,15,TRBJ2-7,CATSVGTGIGYEQYF
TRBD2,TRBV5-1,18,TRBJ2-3,CTSSFRTSGRTGADTQYF
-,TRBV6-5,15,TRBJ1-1,CASSPGRRLNTEAFF
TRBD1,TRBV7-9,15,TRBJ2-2,CASSRGQGNTGELFF
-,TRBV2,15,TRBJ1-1,CASTFLGVTNTEAFF
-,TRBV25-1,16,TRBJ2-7,CASSEGEWGRLYEQYF
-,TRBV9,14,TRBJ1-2,CASSVAEGSRGYTF
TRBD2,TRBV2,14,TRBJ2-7,CASRPLAGECEQYF
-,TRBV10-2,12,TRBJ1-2,CASSTDSYGYTF
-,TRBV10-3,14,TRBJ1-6,CAISPRDKDSPLHF
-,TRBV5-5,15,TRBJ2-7,CASSLVGRSSYEQYF
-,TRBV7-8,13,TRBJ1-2,CASSMALAYGYTF
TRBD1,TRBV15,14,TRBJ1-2,CATSRGQGRDGYTF
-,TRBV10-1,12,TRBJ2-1,CASSESTGVQFF
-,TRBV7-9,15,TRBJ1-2,CASSSLDRLNYGYTF
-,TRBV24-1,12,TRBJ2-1,CATSDPHNEQFF
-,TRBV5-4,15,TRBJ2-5,CASSLAYRGSEIQYF
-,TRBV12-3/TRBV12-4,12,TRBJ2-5,CASLLGQETQYF
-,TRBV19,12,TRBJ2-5,CASSAKQETQYF
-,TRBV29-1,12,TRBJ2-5,CSAPGLQETQYF
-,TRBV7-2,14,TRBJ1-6,CASSLWEDNSPLHF
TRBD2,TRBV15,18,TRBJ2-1,CATSRAGLAGQTYNEQFF